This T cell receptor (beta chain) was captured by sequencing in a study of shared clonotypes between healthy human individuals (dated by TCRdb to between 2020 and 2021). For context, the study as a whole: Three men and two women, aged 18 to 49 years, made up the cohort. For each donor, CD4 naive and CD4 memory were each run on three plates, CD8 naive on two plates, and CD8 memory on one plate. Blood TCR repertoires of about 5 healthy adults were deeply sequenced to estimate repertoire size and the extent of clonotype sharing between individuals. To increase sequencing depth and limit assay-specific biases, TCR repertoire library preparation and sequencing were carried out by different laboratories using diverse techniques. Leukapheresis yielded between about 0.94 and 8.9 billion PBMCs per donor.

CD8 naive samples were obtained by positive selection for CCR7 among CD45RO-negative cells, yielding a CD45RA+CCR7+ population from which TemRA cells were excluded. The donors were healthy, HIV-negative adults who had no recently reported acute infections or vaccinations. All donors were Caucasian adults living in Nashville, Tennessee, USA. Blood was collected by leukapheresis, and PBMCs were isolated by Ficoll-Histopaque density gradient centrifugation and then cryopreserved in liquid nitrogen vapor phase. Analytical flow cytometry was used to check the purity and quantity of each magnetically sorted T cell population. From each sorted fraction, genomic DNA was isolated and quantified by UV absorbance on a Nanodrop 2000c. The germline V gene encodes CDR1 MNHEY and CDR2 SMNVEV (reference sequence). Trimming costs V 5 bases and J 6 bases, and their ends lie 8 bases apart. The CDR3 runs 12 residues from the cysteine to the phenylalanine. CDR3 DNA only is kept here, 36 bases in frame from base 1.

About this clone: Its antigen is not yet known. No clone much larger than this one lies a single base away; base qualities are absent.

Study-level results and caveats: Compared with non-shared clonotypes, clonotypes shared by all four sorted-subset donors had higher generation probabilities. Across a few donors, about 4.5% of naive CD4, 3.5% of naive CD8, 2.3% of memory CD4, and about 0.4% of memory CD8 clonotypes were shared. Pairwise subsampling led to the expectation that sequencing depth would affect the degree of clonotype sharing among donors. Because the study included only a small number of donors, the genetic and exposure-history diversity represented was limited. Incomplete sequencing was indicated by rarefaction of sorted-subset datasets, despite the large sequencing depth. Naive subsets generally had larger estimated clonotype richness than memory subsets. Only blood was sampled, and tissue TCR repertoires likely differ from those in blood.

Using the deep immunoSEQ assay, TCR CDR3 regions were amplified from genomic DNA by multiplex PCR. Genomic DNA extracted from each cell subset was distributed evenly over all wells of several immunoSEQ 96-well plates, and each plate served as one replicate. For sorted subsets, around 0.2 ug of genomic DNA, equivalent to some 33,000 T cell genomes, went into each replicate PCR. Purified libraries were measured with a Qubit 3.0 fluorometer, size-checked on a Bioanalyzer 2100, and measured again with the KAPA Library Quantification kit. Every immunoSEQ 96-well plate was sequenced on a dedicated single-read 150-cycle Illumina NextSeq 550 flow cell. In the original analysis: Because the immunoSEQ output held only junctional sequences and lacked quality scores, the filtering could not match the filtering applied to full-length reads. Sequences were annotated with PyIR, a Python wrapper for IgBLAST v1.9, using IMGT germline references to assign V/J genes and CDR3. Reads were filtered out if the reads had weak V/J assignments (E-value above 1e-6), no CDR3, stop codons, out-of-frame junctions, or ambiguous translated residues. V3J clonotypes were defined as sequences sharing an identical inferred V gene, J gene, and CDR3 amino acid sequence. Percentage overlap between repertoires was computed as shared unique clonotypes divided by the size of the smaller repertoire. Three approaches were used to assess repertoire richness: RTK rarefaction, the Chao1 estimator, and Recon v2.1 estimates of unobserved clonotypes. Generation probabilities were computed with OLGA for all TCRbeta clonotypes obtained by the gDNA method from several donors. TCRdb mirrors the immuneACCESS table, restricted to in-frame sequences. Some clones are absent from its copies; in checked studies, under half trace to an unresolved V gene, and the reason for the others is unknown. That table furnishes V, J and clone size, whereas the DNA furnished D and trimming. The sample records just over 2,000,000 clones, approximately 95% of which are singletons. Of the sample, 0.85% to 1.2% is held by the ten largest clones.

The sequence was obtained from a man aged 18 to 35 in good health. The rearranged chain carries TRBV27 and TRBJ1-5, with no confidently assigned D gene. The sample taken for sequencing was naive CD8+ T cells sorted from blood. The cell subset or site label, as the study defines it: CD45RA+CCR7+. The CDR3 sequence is CASSPLGQPQHF. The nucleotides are TGTGCCAGCAGTCCCCTGGGTCAGCCCCAGCATTTT.